The subject of this entry is one TCR beta chain. This entry comes from a study of blood T cells in healthy people across ages. Alongside a J-beta primer mix, a sample-barcoded 5' primer served in a second PCR lasting about 7 to 11 cycles. TCRdb fed the 5' RACE reads into MiXCR, producing one record per CDR3 protein. The data show more than 700,000 distinct CDR3 sequences, with 53% seen just once and 40% to 50% held by the top ten. The CDR3 spans 15 residues. Per the germline V gene, CDR1 is SQVTM and CDR2 is ANQGSEA. V was pared by 4 bases and J by 3 bases, with 8 bases of the junction left unmatched.

The TCR originated in a man of 80 years or more in good health. V gene TRBV29-1 combines with J gene TRBJ2-3; TRBD2 aligns across 9 bases. Sequencing was carried out using blood. CDR3 bases: TGCAGCGTTGGGAGGCTAGCGGGGATGACAGATACGCAGTATTTT. Translating it yields CSVGRLAGMTDTQYF.